This T cell receptor beta chain was sequenced during a study of T cell changes during pregnancy in multiple sclerosis. Measured with immunoSEQ multiplex PCR; TCRdb has only the in-frame clones, and not every one. The sample records some 28,000 clones, under 90% being singletons. CDR3 length equals 14 residues. V lost 3 bases, J lost 4 bases, and 8 bases stayed unmatched. CDR1 and CDR2 (germline): GTSNPN, SVGIG (reference sequence). The chain couples TRBV30 to TRBJ2-7, with 8 nucleotides matching TRBD1. The sequencing here drew on CD4+ T cells from peripheral blood mononuclear cells, taken in the first trimester of pregnancy. This clonotype was sampled from a female donor in good health, enrolled as a control in a pregnancy study. The DNA for the CDR3 is TGTGCCTGGAGATACAGGGGGGCCCCTTACGAGCAGTACTTC. It yields the protein CAWRYRGAPYEQYF.